This T cell receptor (beta chain) comes out of a study of shared clonotypes between healthy human individuals. Study-level results: Deeper or shallower sequencing was expected to change how clonotypes are shared among donors. Among the subsets, naive ones generally showed larger estimated richness than memory ones. Generation of non-shared clonotypes was less probable than generation of clonotypes shared by all four donors.

Data came from immunoSEQ multiplex PCR; TCRdb stores just in-frame clones and leaves some out. The sample contains 640,000 or so clones, about two thirds of which appear only once. This CDR3 has 14 amino acids. In its sample, this clone was seen a few times. Its target is not known. The sample taken for sequencing was memory CD4+ T cells sorted from blood. The subset: CD45RA-negative fraction. The TCR was taken from a woman in her twenties or thirties in good health. J is TRBJ2-4 and V is TRBV21-1; the table gives TRBD1 as D, unverified against the DNA. TRBV21-1 is termed a pseudogene. The CDR3 reads CASNLRQGRDIQYF. The CDR3 DNA is TGTGCCAGCAACCTCAGGCAGGGAAGGGACATTCAGTACTTC.